The present TCR beta chain was sequenced within a study of regulatory dendritic cells for organ transplantation. In the case of this clone: Its specificity is not known. The sample carries other DNA sequences with the same CDR3.

Points from the study as a whole: Resting memory CD8+ T cells held the most alloreactive clonotypes.

Assay used: immunoSEQ multiplex PCR; TCRdb lists only in-frame clones, some missing. The data hold 26,000 or so clones, with around 80% observed a single time. FACS sorted CD4+ or CD8+ T cells into CD45RA+ naive and CD45RO+ memory. V shed 3 bases and J 1 base; nucleotides not matched to a gene: 1. CDR1 KGHSH and CDR2 LQKENI come from the germline V gene. CDR3 length: 15 residues. The specimen was naive CD4+ T cells from blood. Subset in this sample: CD45RA+ naive T cells. The chain links TRBV18 to TRBJ1-5; 9 nucleotides match TRBD1. The TCR sequence derives from a human donor in good health. The CDR3 coding sequence is TGTGCCAGCTCACCCGGGACAGGGAGCAATCAGCCCCAGCATTTT. Translation: CASSPGTGSNQPQHF.